This record concerns one TCR delta chain sequence. A far larger clone lies a single base away; this is likely a read error. This record comes from a study of gamma-delta T cells after stem cell transplantation. TCRdb re-processed the RT-PCR reads using CATT. The table records about 1,200 delta-chain clones, more than 2% of them present only once. Sequenced: gamma-delta T cells. This TCR derives from a human donor. It is not recorded whose cells these are; they may come from a transplant donor.

CDR3 bases: TGTGCCTGTGACCCACTTCAGTTGTCGGATAAACCCATCTTT. This translates into CACDPLQLSDKPIF. V gene TRDV2 combines with J gene TRDJ1, with D tentatively TRDD3 (5 bases). The germline CDR1 and CDR2 sequences are GEAIGNYY and EKD. CDR3 size: 14 residues.